This T cell receptor beta chain was sequenced in a study of blood T cell repertoires in COVID-19. As for the study in general: Acute-phase and convalescent COVID-19 samples originated in the United States, Italy and Spain.

In the original workflow: Amplification from reference gene primers served as the basis for estimated nucleated cell counts. Clones were read by immunoSEQ multiplex PCR, and TCRdb kept only the in-frame ones, dropping some. From that table come the V and J calls and clone size; the DNA was used to work out D and trimming. In the table there are about 35,000 clones, more than 70% of which are singletons. From germline, CDR1 is LNHDA and CDR2 SQIVND (reference sequence). This CDR3 comprises 14 residues. Between the trimmed V and J ends, which lost 5 bases and 2 bases, there was a span of 10 bases. This receptor was obtained from a human donor in a cohort sampled during active COVID-19. Sequenced input: peripheral blood. The V and J genes are TRBV19 and TRBJ1-3; a weak D match, TRBD1 (6 bases). CDR3 residues: CASSERTAGNTIYF. CDR3 DNA: TGTGCCAGTAGTGAGAGGACAGCTGGAAACACCATATATTTT. The full variable domain, rest sourced from reference TRBV19 and TRBJ1-3, is DGGITQSPKYLFRKEGQNVTLSCEQNLNHDAMYWYRQDPGQGLRLIYYSQIVNDFQKGDIAEGYSVSREKKESFPLTVTSAQKNPTAFYLCASSERTAGNTIYFGEGSWLTVV.